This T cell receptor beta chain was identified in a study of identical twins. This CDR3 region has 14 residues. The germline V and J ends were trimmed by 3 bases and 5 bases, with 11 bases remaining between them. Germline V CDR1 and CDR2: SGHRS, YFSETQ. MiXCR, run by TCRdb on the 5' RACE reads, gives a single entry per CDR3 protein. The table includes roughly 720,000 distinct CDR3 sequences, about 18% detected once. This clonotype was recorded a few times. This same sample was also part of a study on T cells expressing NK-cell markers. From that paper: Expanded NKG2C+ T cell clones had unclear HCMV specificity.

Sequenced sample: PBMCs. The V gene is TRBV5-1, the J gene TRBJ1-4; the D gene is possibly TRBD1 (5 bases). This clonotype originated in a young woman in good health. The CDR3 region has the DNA TGCGCCAGCAGCTGGGGACGGAAGAATGAAAAACTGTTTTTT. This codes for CASSWGRKNEKLFF.